This entry is about one T cell receptor beta chain. Other DNA variants within this sample encode the same CDR3. The data were obtained in a study of graft-versus-host responses after intestinal transplantation. Generated by immunoSEQ multiplex PCR, the TCRdb table keeps only in-frame clones and is missing some. The sample yields approximately 100,000 clones, roughly 82% seen once. CDR1 and CDR2 (germline): MDHEN, SYDVKM. The ends were cut back, 3 bases at V and 2 bases at J, with 4 bases in the middle. The CDR3 totals 12 residues. J is TRBJ1-2 and V is TRBV28, with D uncertain. Sequencing used PBMCs, obtained 255 days after intestinal transplant. This clonotype was sampled from a human patient who received an intestinal transplant, so some T cells may come from the graft donor. The CDR3 sequence: CASSLANYGYTF. The CDR3 DNA is TGTGCCAGCAGTTTGGCCAACTATGGCTACACCTTC.